The 24 T cell receptor beta chains below come from one sample, sequenced in a study of CD8 T cells in ankylosing spondylitis. Study-wide results and limits: One TCR beta motif, made up of about 8 highly homologous variants, appeared characteristic of ankylosing spondylitis blood.

Via MiXCR, TCRdb re-called the 5' RACE reads, giving one row per CDR3 protein. The table has tens of thousands of distinct CDR3 sequences, roughly 9% seen once. These receptors have no known antigen. The sequenced sample consisted of blood, either unsorted or a sorted T cell fraction (not recorded which). These receptors were obtained from a male donor with ankylosing spondylitis.

This clonotype was seen more than once but under ten times. The rearrangement links TRBV7-8 to TRBJ2-1; the match to TRBD2 covers 8 bases. The CDR3 has 16 residues. V lost 5 bases and J lost 9; bases outside the gene matches: 15. Germline CDR1 SGHVS, CDR2 FQNEAQ. The CDR3 DNA follows: TGTGCCAGCAGCCGAAAACTAGCGGCCCACGAGGGTGAGCAGTTCTTC. Amino acids: CASSRKLAAHEGEQFF. Together with reference TRBV7-8 and TRBJ2-1, the CDR3 gives the full variable domain: GAGVSQSPRYKVAKRGQDVALRCDPISGHVSLFWYQQALGQGPEFLTYFQNEAQLDKSGLPSDRFFAERPEGSVSTLKIQRTQQEDSAVYLCASSRKLAAHEGEQFFGPGTRLTVL.

This clonotype came up many times. V and J are TRBV24-1 and TRBJ2-2; tentative D call: TRBD1 (5 bases). The germline V and J ends were trimmed by 0 bases and 5 bases, with 12 bases remaining between them. Germline V CDR1 and CDR2: KGHDR, SFDVKD. This CDR3 spans 16 amino acids. The CDR3 loop reads CATSDLGHLATGELFF. The CDR3 nucleotides are TGTGCCACCAGTGATTTGGGACACCTTGCAACCGGGGAGCTGTTTTTT.

Ten or more counts support this clonotype. The chain links TRBV7-9 to TRBJ2-7, with D maybe TRBD2 (5 bases). Germline V gene lookup returns CDR1 SEHNR and CDR2 FQNEAQ (reference sequence). CDR3 length: 13 amino acids. V was clipped by 4 bases and J by 7 bases, with 14 bases between them. The CDR3: CASSSERAGEQYF. Written as DNA, the CDR3 is TGTGCCAGCAGCTCGGAGAGGGCTGGGGAGCAGTACTTC. The variable domain in full, completed from reference TRBV7-9 and TRBJ2-7, reads DTGVSQNPRHKITKRGQNVTFRCDPISEHNRLYWYRQTLGQGPEFLTYFQNEAQLEKSRLLSDRFSAERPKGSFSTLEIQRTEQGDSAMYLCASSSERAGEQYFGPGTRLTVT.

Ten or more counts support this clonotype. The chain joins TRBV19 to TRBJ2-1; D remains unclear. Germline assignment: CDR1 LNHDA and CDR2 SQIVND (reference sequence). Trimming removed 1 base at V and 4 bases at J, with 5 bases between. This CDR3 spans 13 amino acids. CDR3 in amino acids: CASSIAEYNEQFF. In DNA form, the CDR3 reads TGTGCCAGTAGTATAGCGGAGTACAATGAGCAGTTCTTC.

The V gene is TRBV2, the J gene TRBJ2-7, with D perhaps TRBD1 (6 bases). Germline CDR1 is SNHLY and CDR2 is FYNNEI. Between the trimmed V and J ends, which lost 10 bases and 2 bases, there was a span of 12 bases. CDR3 size: 12 residues. The DNA for the CDR3 is TGTGCCACCTCAGGGGTCCCCTACGAGCAGTACTTC. As protein: CATSGVPYEQYF.

This clonotype came up many times. J is TRBJ1-4 and V is TRBV27; TRBD1 is a possible D gene (6 bases). From germline, CDR1 is MNHEY and CDR2 SMNVEV (reference sequence). This CDR3 has 15 residues. V was cut by 1 base and J by 7 bases, with 13 bases left in between. In DNA form, the CDR3 reads TGTGCCAGCAGTTTATTAGGGGGGGCGTTTGAAAAACTGTTTTTT. Protein product: CASSLLGGAFEKLFF.

The chain recombines TRBV12-3 or TRBV12-4 with TRBJ2-5; the D gene is possibly TRBD1 (6 bases). The CDR3 length is 15 residues. Deletions cut 6 bases from V and 3 bases from J, with 17 bases between. The CDR3 DNA reads as TGTGCCAGCAGGCAGATGGGGGCGATTAAAGAGACCCAGTACTTC. Its protein product is CASRQMGAIKETQYF.

The chain links TRBV13 to TRBJ1-1; tentatively, D is TRBD1 (5 bases). CDR3 length equals 15 residues. The ends were cut back, 5 bases at V and 7 bases at J, with 20 bases in the middle. Germline V gene sequence: CDR1 PRHDT, CDR2 FYEKMQ (reference sequence). CDR3 bases: TGTGCCAGCAGCAATAGGGGCCTGGGAGACGGTGAAGCTTTCTTT. It encodes CASSNRGLGDGEAFF.

The rearrangement links TRBV13 to TRBJ2-2, with unresolved D. The CDR3 length is 13 residues. V was shortened by 2 bases and J by 3 bases, with 4 bases between the two germline ends. The germline V gene encodes CDR1 PRHDT and CDR2 FYEKMQ (reference sequence). The CDR3 sequence is CASSLTYTGELFF. CDR3 DNA sequence: TGTGCCAGCAGCTTAACGTACACCGGGGAGCTGTTTTTT.

This clonotype was counted many times. The CDR3 region has the DNA TGCGCCAGCAGCCTCACTCCCACCCCTTACAATGAGCAGTTCTTC. This encodes CASSLTPTPYNEQFF. The V gene is TRBV5-1, the J gene TRBJ2-1; D gene unclear. Germline CDR1 SGHRS, CDR2 YFSETQ. The ends were cut back, 4 bases at V and 4 bases at J, with 15 bases in the middle. The CDR3 has 15 amino acids.

The chain couples TRBV24-1 to TRBJ2-3, with D possibly matching TRBD2 (5 bases). The CDR3 is 16 amino acids. V lost 4 bases and J lost 0, with 13 bases in between. Per germline, CDR1 KGHDR and CDR2 SFDVKD. CDR3 residues: CATSDRTASSTDTQYF. The CDR3 nucleotides are TGTGCCACCAGTGACCGGACTGCTTCTAGCACAGATACGCAGTATTTT.

The chain has TRBV7-9 and TRBJ1-1; the D gene is possibly TRBD1 (6 bases). Between the trimmed V and J ends, which lost 5 bases and 0 bases, there was a span of 13 bases. The CDR3 covers 15 residues. In germline, CDR1 is SEHNR, CDR2 FQNEAQ (reference sequence). The DNA of the CDR3 is TGTGCCAGCAGCGGATCCAGGGGAGTGAACACTGAAGCTTTCTTT. Translating it yields CASSGSRGVNTEAFF.

This clonotype was found a few times. The chain couples TRBV9 to TRBJ2-7; TRBD2 matches 8 bases. Trimming cost V 1 base and J 4 bases; bases outside gene matches: 7. This CDR3 contains 15 residues. Per germline, CDR1 SGDLS and CDR2 YYNGEE. The CDR3 sequence is CASSVSGRGSYEQYF. DNA for the CDR3: TGTGCCAGCAGCGTAAGCGGGAGAGGTTCGTACGAGCAGTACTTC.

The gene calls are TRBV27 and TRBJ1-2; no clear D gene. The germline gives CDR1 MNHEY, CDR2 SMNVEV (reference sequence). This CDR3 spans 15 amino acids. V shed 6 bases and J shed 1 base, with 15 bases lying between them. The CDR3 here is CASRDERTNNYGYTF. In DNA form, the CDR3 reads TGTGCCAGCAGAGACGAGAGGACGAATAACTATGGCTACACCTTC.

In this sample, this clonotype turned up a few times. The rearrangement uses TRBV29-1 and TRBJ1-5, with TRBD1 identical over 7 bases. The CDR3 is 13 amino acids. Per the germline V gene, CDR1 is SQVTM and CDR2 is ANQGSEA. The ends lost 8 bases at V and 6 bases at J; junction bases unmatched: 10. CDR3 nucleotide sequence: TGCAGCCCCCGAGGAGGGGGCTTTCAGCCCCAGCATTTT. Translating it yields CSPRGGGFQPQHF.

CDR3 DNA: TGTGCCAGCAGCTTATCGGGAGACTGGAACAATGAGCAGTTCTTC. Amino acids: CASSLSGDWNNEQFF. This rearrangement joins TRBV7-9 to TRBJ2-1; TRBD2 is a possible D gene (6 bases). Per germline, CDR1 SEHNR and CDR2 FQNEAQ (reference sequence). The germline V and J ends were trimmed by 2 bases and 5 bases, with 13 bases remaining between them. The CDR3 has 15 residues. The variable domain in full, completed from reference TRBV7-9 and TRBJ2-1, reads DTGVSQNPRHKITKRGQNVTFRCDPISEHNRLYWYRQTLGQGPEFLTYFQNEAQLEKSRLLSDRFSAERPKGSFSTLEIQRTEQGDSAMYLCASSLSGDWNNEQFFGPGTRLTVL.

This chain joins TRBV6-1 and TRBJ2-3; D assignment may be TRBD1 or TRBD2 (5 bases each). Germline values: CDR1 MNHNS, CDR2 SASEGT. The CDR3 loop spans 15 amino acids. Trimming cost V 7 bases and J 7 bases, with 21 bases left between them. The CDR3 nucleotides read TGTGCCAGCAACCAACCCGGGACGAATTTTAATACGCAGTATTTT. Translation gives CASNQPGTNFNTQYF.

This clonotype was picked up many times. The chain uses TRBV27 and TRBJ2-1; TRBD2 matches 15 bases. The V gene's germline CDR1 is MNHEY and CDR2 SMNVEV (reference sequence). There are 16 residues in the CDR3. The junction had 9 bases not matched to a gene; V was cut back by 10 bases and J by 5 bases. CDR3 coding DNA: TGTGCCACTATCGGACTAGCGGGAGGGCCTGACAATGAGCAGTTCTTC. It codes for CATIGLAGGPDNEQFF.

The rearrangement joins TRBV5-1 to TRBJ1-1; 7 nucleotides align to TRBD1. Germline CDR1 SGHRS, CDR2 YFSETQ. The V gene end was trimmed by 4 bases and the J gene end by 2 bases; junction bases not matched to a gene: 8. This CDR3 region has 15 residues. CDR3 DNA sequence: TGCGCCAGCAGCATACGTACAGGGGTAAACACTGAAGCTTTCTTT. Protein: CASSIRTGVNTEAFF.

This chain connects TRBV7-9 to TRBJ2-5; D unclear. This CDR3 comprises 14 residues. CDR1 and CDR2 (germline): SEHNR, FQNEAQ (reference sequence). Trimming removed 5 bases at V and 2 bases at J, with 12 bases between. DNA for the CDR3: TGTGCCAGCAGCCCCCCAAGTCGACAAGAGACCCAGTACTTC. It specifies CASSPPSRQETQYF.

This clonotype was counted a few times. V and J are TRBV27 and TRBJ2-2; D unclear. V was shortened by 8 bases and J by 5 bases, with 6 bases between the two germline ends. Germline assignment: CDR1 MNHEY and CDR2 SMNVEV (reference sequence). This CDR3 has 11 amino acids. DNA of the CDR3: TGTGCCAGCCGGTGGACCGGGGAGCTGTTTTTT. This gives the protein CASRWTGELFF.

This clonotype showed up many times. The V and J genes are TRBV27 and TRBJ2-6, with D perhaps being TRBD1 or TRBD2 (5 bases each). The CDR3 extends over 15 amino acids. Germline CDR1 and CDR2: MNHEY and SMNVEV (reference sequence). The V gene lost 6 bases and the J gene lost 0 bases, with 9 bases spanning the gap. The CDR3 DNA reads as TGTGCCAGCAGCTTGGGGACCTCTGGGGCCAACGTCCTGACTTTC. Its translation is CASSLGTSGANVLTF.

This clonotype was counted ten times or more. The rearrangement joins TRBV7-8 to TRBJ2-5; D is unresolved. CDR1 is SGHVS, CDR2 FQNEAQ, per germline. The V end lost 1 base, the J end lost 7 bases, and 19 bases lay between the germline ends. The CDR3 runs to 16 residues. The CDR3 protein is CASSLDPPSASGTQYF. The DNA for the CDR3 is TGTGCCAGCAGCTTAGACCCACCTTCGGCGAGTGGGACCCAGTACTTC.

The chain employs TRBV28 and TRBJ1-6; D gene uncertain. This CDR3 has 15 amino acids. Trimming pared 5 bases from V and 9 bases from J, leaving 17 bases between. Germline V gene lookup returns CDR1 MDHEN and CDR2 SYDVKM. The CDR3 region has the DNA TGTGCCAGCAGTCCCCGGGGAGGCTTAGGTTCACCCCTCCACTTT. Encoded protein: CASSPRGGLGSPLHF.